A selection of T cell receptor beta chains follows, all from one sample in a study of T cells in Graves' hyperthyroidism and ophthalmopathy. One entry per CDR3 protein results from TCRdb running MiXCR on the multiplex PCR reads. The sample yields about 520,000 distinct CDR3 sequences, less than 25% seen once. Input material: blood. The origin of the receptors is a man between 18 and 29 years old with Graves' hyperthyroidism. The CDR3 runs from the conserved cysteine through the conserved F or W. A D gene is named only where the DNA matches it firmly. Clone size is not always given. Where it is, it says once, few, many or a class for expanded clones.

j_call	d_call	v_call	cdr3_length	clone_size	cdr3_aa	cdr3_nt
TRBJ2-7	NA	TRBV20-1	14	many	CSARDGSNSYEQYF	TGCAGTGCTAGAGATGGGAGTAACTCCTACGAGCAGTACTTC
TRBJ2-2	NA	TRBV3-1	14	few	CASTPLTNTGELSF	TGTGCCAGCACCCCTTTGACTAACACCGGGGAGCTGTCTTTT
TRBJ2-7	NA	TRBV5-1	13	NA	CASSHGWDYEQYF	TGCGCCAGCAGCCACGGTTGGGACTACGAGCAGTACTTC
TRBJ2-7	NA	TRBV2	12	many	CASAILWGEQYF	TGTGCCAGCGCCATCCTCTGGGGCGAGCAGTACTTC
TRBJ1-1	NA	TRBV12-3/TRBV12-4	14	many	CASIAGRRNTEAFF	TGTGCCAGCATCGCAGGACGCAGGAACACTGAAGCTTTCTTT
TRBJ1-1	NA	TRBV12-3/TRBV12-4	14	many	CASSRQVGGTEAFF	TGTGCCAGCAGCCGACAGGTAGGGGGCACTGAAGCTTTCTTT
TRBJ1-5	NA	TRBV12-3/TRBV12-4	13	NA	CASSFAGLQPQHF	TGTGCCAGCAGTTTTGCAGGGCTTCAGCCCCAGCATTTT
TRBJ2-5	TRBD2	TRBV18	14	many	CASSPPAGEETQYF	TGTGCCAGCTCACCACCGGCGGGGGAGGAGACCCAGTACTTC
TRBJ1-2	NA	TRBV7-9	12	few	CASSLKDSGYTF	TGTGCCAGCAGCTTGAAGGATTCTGGCTACACCTTC
TRBJ1-3	NA	TRBV11-2	16	many	CASSLPGHNSGNTIYF	TGTGCCAGCAGCCTCCCGGGACACAACTCTGGAAACACCATATATTTT